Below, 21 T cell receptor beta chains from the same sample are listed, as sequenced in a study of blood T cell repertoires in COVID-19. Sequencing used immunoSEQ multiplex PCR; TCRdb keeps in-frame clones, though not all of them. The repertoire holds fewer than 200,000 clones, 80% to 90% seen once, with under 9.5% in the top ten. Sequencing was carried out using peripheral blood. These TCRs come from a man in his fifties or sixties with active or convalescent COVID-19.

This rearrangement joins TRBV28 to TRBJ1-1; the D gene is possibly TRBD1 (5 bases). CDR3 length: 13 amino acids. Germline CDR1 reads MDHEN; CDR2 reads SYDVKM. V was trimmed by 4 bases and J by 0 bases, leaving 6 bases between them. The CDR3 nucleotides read TGTGCCAGCAGTTCACAGGTGAACACTGAAGCTTTCTTT. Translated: CASSSQVNTEAFF.

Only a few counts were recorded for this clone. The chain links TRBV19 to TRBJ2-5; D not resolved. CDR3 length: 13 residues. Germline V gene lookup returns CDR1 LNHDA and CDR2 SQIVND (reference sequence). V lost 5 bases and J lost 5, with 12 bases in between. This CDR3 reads CASSLVGWETQYF. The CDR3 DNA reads TGTGCCAGTAGTCTTGTCGGGTGGGAGACCCAGTACTTC.

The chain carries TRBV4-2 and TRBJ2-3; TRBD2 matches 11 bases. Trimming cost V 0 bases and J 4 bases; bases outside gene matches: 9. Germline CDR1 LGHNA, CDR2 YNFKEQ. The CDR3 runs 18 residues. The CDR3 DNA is TGTGCCAGCAGCCAAGACTCCCCACTAGCGGGGGAGGCAGATACGCAGTATTTT. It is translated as CASSQDSPLAGEADTQYF.

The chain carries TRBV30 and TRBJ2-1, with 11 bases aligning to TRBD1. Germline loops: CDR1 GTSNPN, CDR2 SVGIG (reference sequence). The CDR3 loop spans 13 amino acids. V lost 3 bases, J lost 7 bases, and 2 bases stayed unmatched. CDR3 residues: CAWSGQGANEQFF. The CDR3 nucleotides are TGTGCCTGGAGCGGACAGGGGGCGAATGAGCAGTTCTTC.

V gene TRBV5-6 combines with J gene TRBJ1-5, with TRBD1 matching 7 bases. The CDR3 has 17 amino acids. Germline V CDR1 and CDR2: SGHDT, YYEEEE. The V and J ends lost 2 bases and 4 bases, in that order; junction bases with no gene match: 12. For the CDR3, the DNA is TGTGCCAGCAGCTTCTCTGGGGCAGGGGGGTTTAATCAGCCCCAGCATTTT. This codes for CASSFSGAGGFNQPQHF.

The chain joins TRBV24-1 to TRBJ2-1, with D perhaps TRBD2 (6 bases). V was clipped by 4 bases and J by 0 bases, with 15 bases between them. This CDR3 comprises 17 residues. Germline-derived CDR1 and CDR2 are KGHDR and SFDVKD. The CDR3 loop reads CATSDPSSDSSYNEQFF. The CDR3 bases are TGTGCCACCAGTGACCCCTCTAGCGACAGCTCCTACAATGAGCAGTTCTTC.

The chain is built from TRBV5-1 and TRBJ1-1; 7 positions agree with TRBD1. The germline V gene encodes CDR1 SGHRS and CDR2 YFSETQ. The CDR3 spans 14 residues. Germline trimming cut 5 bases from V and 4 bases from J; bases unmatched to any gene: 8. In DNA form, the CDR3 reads TGCGCCAGCAGTACCCAGGGGGGAGGCACTGAAGCTTTCTTT. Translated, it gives CASSTQGGGTEAFF.

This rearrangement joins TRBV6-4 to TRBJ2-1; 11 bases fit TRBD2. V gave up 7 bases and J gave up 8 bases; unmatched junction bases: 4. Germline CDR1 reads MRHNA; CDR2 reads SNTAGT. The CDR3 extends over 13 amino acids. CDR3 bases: TGTGCCAGCACACTAGCGGGAGTCTATGAGCAGTTCTTC. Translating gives CASTLAGVYEQFF.

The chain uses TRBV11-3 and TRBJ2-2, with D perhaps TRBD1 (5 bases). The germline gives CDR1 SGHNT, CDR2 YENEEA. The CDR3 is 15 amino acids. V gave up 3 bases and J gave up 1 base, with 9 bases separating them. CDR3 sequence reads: CASSLSQGNTGELFF. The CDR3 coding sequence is TGTGCCAGCAGCTTGAGCCAGGGGAACACCGGGGAGCTGTTTTTT.

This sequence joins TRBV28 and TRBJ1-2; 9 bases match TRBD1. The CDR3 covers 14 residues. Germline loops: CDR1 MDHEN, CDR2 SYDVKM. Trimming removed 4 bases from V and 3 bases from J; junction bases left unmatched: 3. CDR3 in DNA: TGTGCCAGCAGTTCGACAGGGGGGGACTATGGCTACACCTTC. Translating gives CASSSTGGDYGYTF.

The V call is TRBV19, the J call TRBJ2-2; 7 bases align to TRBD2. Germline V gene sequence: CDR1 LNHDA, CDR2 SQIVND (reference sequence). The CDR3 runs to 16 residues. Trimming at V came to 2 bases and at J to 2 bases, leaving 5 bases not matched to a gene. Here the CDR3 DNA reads TGTGCCAGTAGTATATTAGCGGGTGTAAACACCGGGGAGCTGTTTTTT. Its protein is CASSILAGVNTGELFF.

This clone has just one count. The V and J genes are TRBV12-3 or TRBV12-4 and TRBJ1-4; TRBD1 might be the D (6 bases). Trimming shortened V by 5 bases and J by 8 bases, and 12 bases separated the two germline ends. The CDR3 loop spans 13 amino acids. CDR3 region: CASSPGQWEKLFF. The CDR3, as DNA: TGTGCCAGCAGTCCGGGACAATGGGAAAAACTGTTTTTT.

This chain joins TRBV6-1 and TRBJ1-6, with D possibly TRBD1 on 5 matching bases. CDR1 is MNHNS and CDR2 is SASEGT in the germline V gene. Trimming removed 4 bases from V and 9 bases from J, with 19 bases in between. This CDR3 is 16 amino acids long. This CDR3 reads CASSGRDRRKASPLHF. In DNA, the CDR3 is TGTGCCAGCAGTGGCCGTGACAGACGAAAAGCTTCACCCCTCCACTTT.

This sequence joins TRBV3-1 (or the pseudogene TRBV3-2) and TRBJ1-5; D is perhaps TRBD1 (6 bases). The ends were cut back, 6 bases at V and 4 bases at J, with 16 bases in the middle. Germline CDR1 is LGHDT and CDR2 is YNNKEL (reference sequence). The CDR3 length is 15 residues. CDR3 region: CASSPDRGWNQPQHF. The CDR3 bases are TGTGCCAGCAGTCCAGATAGGGGGTGGAATCAGCCCCAGCATTTT.

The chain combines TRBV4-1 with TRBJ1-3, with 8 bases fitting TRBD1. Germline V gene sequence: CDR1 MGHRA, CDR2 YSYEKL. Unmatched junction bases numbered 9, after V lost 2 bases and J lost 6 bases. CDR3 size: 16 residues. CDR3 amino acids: CASSQSPDRGLNTIYF. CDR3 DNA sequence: TGCGCCAGCAGCCAAAGCCCCGACAGGGGATTAAACACCATATATTTT.

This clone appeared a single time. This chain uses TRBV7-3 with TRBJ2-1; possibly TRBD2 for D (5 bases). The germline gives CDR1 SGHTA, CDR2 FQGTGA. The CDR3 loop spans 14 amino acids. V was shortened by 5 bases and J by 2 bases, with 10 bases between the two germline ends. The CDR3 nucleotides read TGTGCCAGCAGCCCTACCGGGGCCTACAATGAGCAGTTCTTC. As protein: CASSPTGAYNEQFF.

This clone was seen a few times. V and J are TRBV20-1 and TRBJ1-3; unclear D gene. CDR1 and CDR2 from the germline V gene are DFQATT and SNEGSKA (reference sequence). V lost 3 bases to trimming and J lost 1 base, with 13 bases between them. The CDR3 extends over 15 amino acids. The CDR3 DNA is TGCAGTGCTAGTTTTGGTCTGGCTTCTGGAAACACCATATATTTT. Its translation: CSASFGLASGNTIYF.

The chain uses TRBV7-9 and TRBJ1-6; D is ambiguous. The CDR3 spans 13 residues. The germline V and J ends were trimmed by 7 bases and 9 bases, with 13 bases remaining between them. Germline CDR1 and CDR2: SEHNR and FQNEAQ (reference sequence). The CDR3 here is CASKRVSGSPLHF. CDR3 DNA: TGTGCCAGCAAACGGGTTTCGGGTTCACCCCTCCACTTT.

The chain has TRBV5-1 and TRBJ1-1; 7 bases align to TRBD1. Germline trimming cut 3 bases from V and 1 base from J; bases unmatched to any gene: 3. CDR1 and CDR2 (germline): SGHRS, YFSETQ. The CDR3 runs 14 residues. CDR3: CASSSGQPNTEAFF. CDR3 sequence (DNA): TGCGCCAGCAGCTCGGGACAGCCGAACACTGAAGCTTTCTTT.

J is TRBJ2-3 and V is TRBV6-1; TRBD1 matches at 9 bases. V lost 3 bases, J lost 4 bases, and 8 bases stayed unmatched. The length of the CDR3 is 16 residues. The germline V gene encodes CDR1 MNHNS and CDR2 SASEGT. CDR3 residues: CASSDTPGQGPDTQYF. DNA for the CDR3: TGTGCCAGCAGTGATACCCCGGGACAGGGACCAGATACGCAGTATTTT.

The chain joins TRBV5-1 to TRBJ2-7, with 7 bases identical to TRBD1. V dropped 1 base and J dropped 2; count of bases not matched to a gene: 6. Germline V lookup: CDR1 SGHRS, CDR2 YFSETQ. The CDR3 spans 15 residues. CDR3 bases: TGCGCCAGCAGCTTGACAGGCCAGGGGGCCTACGAGCAGTACTTC. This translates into CASSLTGQGAYEQYF. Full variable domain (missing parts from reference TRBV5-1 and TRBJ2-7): KAGVTQTPRYLIKTRGQQVTLSCSPISGHRSVSWYQQTPGQGLQFLFEYFSETQRNKGNFPGRFSGRQFSNSRSEMNVSTLELGDSALYLCASSLTGQGAYEQYFGPGTRLTVT.